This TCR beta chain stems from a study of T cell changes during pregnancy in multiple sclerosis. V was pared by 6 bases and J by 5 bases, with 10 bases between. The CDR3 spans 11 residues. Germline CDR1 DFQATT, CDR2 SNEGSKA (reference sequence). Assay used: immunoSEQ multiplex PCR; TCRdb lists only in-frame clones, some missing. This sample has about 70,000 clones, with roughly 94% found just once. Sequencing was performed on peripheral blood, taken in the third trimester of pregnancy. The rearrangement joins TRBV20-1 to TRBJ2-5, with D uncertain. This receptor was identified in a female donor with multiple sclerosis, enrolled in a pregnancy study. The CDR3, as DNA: TGCAGTGCGAGGCGGTCGGAGACCCAGTACTTC. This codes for CSARRSETQYF.